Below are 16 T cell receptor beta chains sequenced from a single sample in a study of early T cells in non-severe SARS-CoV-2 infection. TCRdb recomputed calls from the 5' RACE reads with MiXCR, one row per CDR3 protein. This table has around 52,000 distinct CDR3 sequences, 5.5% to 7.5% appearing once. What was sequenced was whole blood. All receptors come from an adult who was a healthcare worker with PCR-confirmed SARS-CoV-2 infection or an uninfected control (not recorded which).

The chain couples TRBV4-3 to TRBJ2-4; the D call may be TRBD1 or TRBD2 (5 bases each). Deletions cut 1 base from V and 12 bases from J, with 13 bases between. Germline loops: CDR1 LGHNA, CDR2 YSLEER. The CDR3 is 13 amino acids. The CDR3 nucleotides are TGCGCCAGCAGCCAAGGAGAGGGGTTGACTCAGTACTTC. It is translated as CASSQGEGLTQYF.

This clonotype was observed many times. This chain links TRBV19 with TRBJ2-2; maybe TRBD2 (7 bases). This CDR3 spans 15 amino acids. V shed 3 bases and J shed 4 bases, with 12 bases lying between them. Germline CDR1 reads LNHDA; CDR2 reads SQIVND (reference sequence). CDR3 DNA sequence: TGTGCCAGTAGTATCGGGGGGCAAAGCACCGGGGAGCTGTTTTTT. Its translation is CASSIGGQSTGELFF. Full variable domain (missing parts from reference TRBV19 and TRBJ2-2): DGGITQSPKYLFRKEGQNVTLSCEQNLNHDAMYWYRQDPGQGLRLIYYSQIVNDFQKGDIAEGYSVSREKKESFPLTVTSAQKNPTAFYLCASSIGGQSTGELFFGEGSRLTVL.

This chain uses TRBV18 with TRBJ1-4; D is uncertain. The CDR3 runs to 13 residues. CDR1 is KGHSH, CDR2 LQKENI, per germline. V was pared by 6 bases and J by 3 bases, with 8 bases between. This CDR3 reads CASSDIANEKLFF. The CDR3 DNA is TGTGCCAGCTCCGACATTGCTAATGAAAAACTGTTTTTT.

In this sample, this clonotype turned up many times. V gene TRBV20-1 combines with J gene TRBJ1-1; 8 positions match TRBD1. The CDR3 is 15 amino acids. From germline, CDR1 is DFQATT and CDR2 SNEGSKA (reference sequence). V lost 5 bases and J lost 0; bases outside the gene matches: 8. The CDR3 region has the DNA TGCAGTGCTGGGACCGGGACAGGCATGAACACTGAAGCTTTCTTT. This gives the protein CSAGTGTGMNTEAFF.

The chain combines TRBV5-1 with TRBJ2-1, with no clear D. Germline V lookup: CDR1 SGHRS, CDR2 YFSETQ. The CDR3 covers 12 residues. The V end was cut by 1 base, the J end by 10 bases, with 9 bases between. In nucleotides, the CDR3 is TGCGCCAGCAGCTTGTCCCAGAGGGAGCAGTTCTTC. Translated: CASSLSQREQFF.

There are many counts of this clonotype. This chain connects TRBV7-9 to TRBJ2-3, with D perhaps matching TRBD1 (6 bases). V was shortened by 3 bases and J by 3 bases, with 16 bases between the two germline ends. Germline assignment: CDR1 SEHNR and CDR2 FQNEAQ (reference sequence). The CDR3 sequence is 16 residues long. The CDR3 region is CASSFGGGGSTDTQYF. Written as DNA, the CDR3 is TGTGCCAGCAGCTTTGGTGGGGGCGGATCAACAGATACGCAGTATTTT.

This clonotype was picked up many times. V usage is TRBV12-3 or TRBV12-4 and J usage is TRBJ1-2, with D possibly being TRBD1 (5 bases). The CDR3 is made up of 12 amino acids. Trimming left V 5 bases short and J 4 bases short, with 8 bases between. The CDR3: CASSPGGYGYTF. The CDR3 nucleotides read TGTGCCAGCAGTCCGGGGGGCTATGGCTACACCTTC.

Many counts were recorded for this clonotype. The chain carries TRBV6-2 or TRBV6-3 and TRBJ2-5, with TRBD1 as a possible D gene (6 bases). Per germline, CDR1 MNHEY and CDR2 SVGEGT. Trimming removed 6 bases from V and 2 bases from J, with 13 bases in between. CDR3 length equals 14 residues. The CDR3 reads CASRWDNQQETQYF. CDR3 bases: TGTGCCAGCAGGTGGGACAACCAACAAGAGACCCAGTACTTC.

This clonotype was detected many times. The CDR3 protein is CASSFPTSGELRNEQFF. Written as DNA, the CDR3 is TGTGCCAGCAGTTTTCCCACTAGCGGGGAACTCCGCAATGAGCAGTTCTTC. The gene calls are TRBV6-2 or TRBV6-3 and TRBJ2-1, with 10 positions matching TRBD2. Germline V lookup: CDR1 MNHEY, CDR2 SVGEGT. CDR3 length: 17 amino acids. The ends lost 4 bases at V and 6 bases at J; junction bases unmatched: 12.

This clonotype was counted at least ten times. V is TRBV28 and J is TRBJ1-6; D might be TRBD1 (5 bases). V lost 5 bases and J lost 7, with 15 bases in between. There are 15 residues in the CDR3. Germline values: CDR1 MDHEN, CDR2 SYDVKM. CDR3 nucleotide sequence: TGTGCCAGCAGTCCTTCGAAGGGGCAGAATTCACCCCTCCACTTT. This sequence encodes CASSPSKGQNSPLHF.

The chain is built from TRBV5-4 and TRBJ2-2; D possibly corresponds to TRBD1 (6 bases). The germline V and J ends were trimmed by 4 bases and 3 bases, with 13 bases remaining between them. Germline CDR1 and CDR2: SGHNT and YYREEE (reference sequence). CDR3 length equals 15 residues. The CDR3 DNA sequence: TGTGCCAGCAGCCTGGGGGCTATGCACACCGGGGAGCTGTTTTTT. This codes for CASSLGAMHTGELFF.

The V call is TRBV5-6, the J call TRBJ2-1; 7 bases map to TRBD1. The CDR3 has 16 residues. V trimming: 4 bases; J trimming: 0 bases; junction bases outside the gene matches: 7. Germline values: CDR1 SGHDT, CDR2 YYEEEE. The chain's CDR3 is CASSLRQGTSYNEQFF. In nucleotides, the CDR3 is TGTGCCAGCAGCCTTAGACAGGGAACCTCCTACAATGAGCAGTTCTTC.

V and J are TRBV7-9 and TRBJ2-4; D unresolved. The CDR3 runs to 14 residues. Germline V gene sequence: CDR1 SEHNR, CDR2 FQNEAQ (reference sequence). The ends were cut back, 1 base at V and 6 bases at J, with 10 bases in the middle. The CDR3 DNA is TGTGCCAGCAGCTTAGAAAGGGCCGGAAACATTCAGTACTTC. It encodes CASSLERAGNIQYF.

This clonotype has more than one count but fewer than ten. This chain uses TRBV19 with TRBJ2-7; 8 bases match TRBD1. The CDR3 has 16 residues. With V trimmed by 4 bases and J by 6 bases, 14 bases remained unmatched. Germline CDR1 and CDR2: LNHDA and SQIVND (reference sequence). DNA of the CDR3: TGTGCCAGTAGTACAAGACCTCCTGGACAGGGTGGCGAGCAGTACTTC. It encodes CASSTRPPGQGGEQYF.

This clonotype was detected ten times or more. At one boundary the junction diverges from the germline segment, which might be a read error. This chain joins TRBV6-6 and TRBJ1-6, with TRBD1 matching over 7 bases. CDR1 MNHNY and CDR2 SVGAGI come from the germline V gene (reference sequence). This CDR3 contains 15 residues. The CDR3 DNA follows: TGTGCCAGCAAAACCTCGGACAGGAATAATTCACCCCTCCATTTT. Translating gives CASKTSDRNNSPLHF.

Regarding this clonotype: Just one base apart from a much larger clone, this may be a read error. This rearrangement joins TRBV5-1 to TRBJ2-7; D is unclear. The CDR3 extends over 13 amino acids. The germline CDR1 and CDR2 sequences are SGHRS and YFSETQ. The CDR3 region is CASSSLEAYEQCF. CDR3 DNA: TGCGCCAGCAGCTCCTTGGAAGCTTACGAGCAGTGCTTC.